The rows below give T cell receptor beta chains drawn from one sample of a study of OX40 agonist ivuxolimab in advanced cancers. The data were produced by immunoSEQ multiplex PCR, yet TCRdb's version contains in-frame clones alone and is incomplete. The repertoire has roughly 80,000 clones, roughly 91% of them found once; the top ten carry approximately 0.32%. Specimen: CD4+ or CD8+ T cells sorted from blood, collected in a trial of the OX40 agonist ivuxolimab. These receptors were collected from an adult with an advanced solid tumor such as melanoma, head and neck, liver or kidney cancer. The CDR3 runs from the conserved cysteine through the conserved F or W. Fields, in order: D gene, CDR3 length, V gene, J gene, clone size, CDR3 DNA, CDR3 protein. A D gene is named only where the DNA matches it firmly. Size is stated for part of the rows, as once, few or many counts, or as a class when the clone is expanded.

TRBD1	16	TRBV30	TRBJ2-7	.	TGTGCCTGGAGTGGACCCGGGACAGGAAGCTCCTACGAGCAGTACTTC	CAWSGPGTGSSYEQYF
TRBD2	15	TRBV6-5	TRBJ2-1	.	TGTGCCGGAACTAGCGGGGGGGCCAGCACAAATGAGCAGTTCTTC	CAGTSGGASTNEQFF
.	13	TRBV7-3	TRBJ2-5	.	TGTGCCAGCAGCTTAACTACGATTGAGACCCAGTACTTC	CASSLTTIETQYF
.	19	TRBV19	TRBJ2-1	once	TGTGCCAGTAGTATGAGGGGATTGGGGGGCGGGACCCTCTACAATGAGCAGTTCTTC	CASSMRGLGGGTLYNEQFF
.	13	TRBV7-3	TRBJ1-1	.	TGTGCCAGCAGCTTAGAGGCGAACACTGAAGCTTTCTTT	CASSLEANTEAFF
.	15	TRBV5-6	TRBJ2-7	.	TGTGCCAGCAGCTTAGGCGCGACAGCTTCCTACGAGCAGTACTTC	CASSLGATASYEQYF
.	21	TRBV21-1	TRBJ2-1	.	TGTGCCAGCAGCGCACGCAAGGACCCCGGGACTAGCGGGAGGGAAAACAATGAGCAGTTCTTC	CASSARKDPGTSGRENNEQFF
.	15	TRBV6-6	TRBJ1-2	.	TGTGCCAGCAGCCCCACAGGACTGAGTAACTATGGCTACACCTTC	CASSPTGLSNYGYTF
TRBD2	16	TRBV28	TRBJ2-5	.	TGTGCCAGCAGTCGCGGACTAGCGGGAGTCCGGGAGACCCAGTACTTC	CASSRGLAGVRETQYF
.	12	TRBV6-1	TRBJ1-2	.	TGTGCCAGCAGCCCCGGACAGCTGGGCTACACCTTC	CASSPGQLGYTF
.	14	TRBV5-1	TRBJ1-2	.	TGCGCCAGCAGCTTGCCAGGTGGGAGGTATGGCTACACCTTC	CASSLPGGRYGYTF
TRBD2	14	TRBV18	TRBJ2-7	.	TGTGCCAGCTCACCAAGACTAGCGGGGGGGGAGCAGTACTTC	CASSPRLAGGEQYF
TRBD1	13	TRBV7-2	TRBJ1-1	.	TGTGCCAGCAGCTTTTCTACAGGGGAAAGAGCTTTCTTT	CASSFSTGERAFF
TRBD2	14	TRBV6-1	TRBJ2-3	.	TGTGCCAGCAGTGAGGGGGGGAGCACAGATACGCAGTATTTT	CASSEGGSTDTQYF
.	13	TRBV21-1	TRBJ1-4	once	TGTGCCAGCAACCCAGGCCCTATTGAAAAACTGTTTTTT	CASNPGPIEKLFF
TRBD2	17	TRBV7-2	TRBJ2-7	.	TGTGCCAGCAGCTTTTTACCTAGCGGGAGTGGAGCCTACGAGCAGTACTTC	CASSFLPSGSGAYEQYF
.	10	TRBV21-1	TRBJ2-7	.	TGTGCCAGCCCCCCCTACGAGCAGTACTTC	CASPPYEQYF
.	14	TRBV7-2	TRBJ2-3	.	TGTGCCAGCAGCTTAATAAGGGGAACAGATACGCAGTATTTT	CASSLIRGTDTQYF
TRBD1	15	TRBV2	TRBJ1-2	once	TGTGCCAGGACACAGACAACAGGGGTCAACTATGGCTACACCTTC	CARTQTTGVNYGYTF
.	12	TRBV7-9	TRBJ1-1	.	TGTGCCAGCAGTCCTTCAGAAGTCAAAGCTTTCTTT	CASSPSEVKAFF
.	15	TRBV28	TRBJ1-1	.	TGTGCCAGCAGTTTAATAGGGTCCGTAAACACTGAAGCTTTCTTT	CASSLIGSVNTEAFF
TRBD1	15	TRBV7-2	TRBJ1-2	few	TGTGCCAGCAGCTCCCGACAGGGGGCCGGCTATGGCTACACCTTC	CASSSRQGAGYGYTF
TRBD2	16	TRBV18	TRBJ2-1	once	TGTGCCAGCTCACCACCTAGCGGGGGGCTTTACAATGAGCAGTTCTTC	CASSPPSGGLYNEQFF
.	14	TRBV11-2	TRBJ2-1	.	TGTGCCAGCAGCTTAGATACGGTCTACAATGAGCAGTTCTTC	CASSLDTVYNEQFF
.	12	TRBV30	TRBJ2-7	.	TGTGCCTTGACAGTACTGTCTGACGAGCAGTACTTC	CALTVLSDEQYF
TRBD2	17	TRBV4-3	TRBJ2-2	.	TGCGCCAGCAGCCAAGATCTAGCTAGCGGGAGCACCGGGGAGCTGTTTTTT	CASSQDLASGSTGELFF
.	17	TRBV4-1	TRBJ2-6	.	TGCGCCAGCAGCCAGACTCAGGGGTCTGGTGGGGCCAACGTCCTGACTTTC	CASSQTQGSGGANVLTF
.	14	TRBV7-9	TRBJ1-2	.	TGTGCCAGCAGCCCCCCCGCAGGGTACTATGGCTACACCTTC	CASSPPAGYYGYTF
.	16	TRBV30	TRBJ2-3	.	TGTGCCTGGAGTCTAACACAGAGGACTAGCACAGATACGCAGTATTTT	CAWSLTQRTSTDTQYF